These 18 T cell receptor beta chains were sequenced from one sample in a study of cytomegalovirus exposure and HLA in healthy donors. PCR was performed using 60 Vbeta and 13 Jbeta primers. Sequenced by immunoSEQ multiplex PCR; TCRdb stores in-frame clones only, minus some. The table shows 100,000 to 150,000 clones, with roughly 66% occurring only once. The sequenced material came from PBMCs. The source is a man aged 55 to 69 in good health and CMV-seropositive.

The chain couples TRBV7-3 to TRBJ1-6; 9 bases map to TRBD1. The V gene's germline CDR1 is SGHTA and CDR2 FQGTGA. This CDR3 comprises 15 residues. J was trimmed by 8 bases and V by 1 base; bases with no gene match: 3. The CDR3 DNA sequence: TGTGCCAGCAGCTTAAGACAGGGGGGAGATTCACCCCTCCACTTT. This sequence encodes CASSLRQGGDSPLHF.

This clone was found a few times. This chain uses TRBV11-1 with TRBJ2-7, with TRBD1 identical over 8 bases. Germline CDR1 is SGHAT and CDR2 is FQDESV (reference sequence). The CDR3 is 14 amino acids. The V gene end was trimmed by 2 bases and the J gene end by 2 bases; junction bases not matched to a gene: 2. The CDR3 nucleotides read TGTGCCAGCAGCTTATCCAGGGGGCCCTACGAGCAGTACTTC. Translated: CASSLSRGPYEQYF. The full variable domain, with the rest looked up from reference TRBV11-1 and TRBJ2-7, is EAEVAQSPRYKITEKSQAVAFWCDPISGHATLYWYRQILGQGPELLVQFQDESVVDDSQLPKDRFSAERLKGVDSTLKIQPAELGDSAMYLCASSLSRGPYEQYFGPGTRLTVT.

This clone has just a few counts. This chain connects TRBV7-9 to TRBJ2-3; 12 bases agree with TRBD2. From germline, CDR1 is SEHNR and CDR2 FQNEAQ (reference sequence). This CDR3 is 17 amino acids long. Unmatched junction bases numbered 5, after V lost 4 bases and J lost 0 bases. The CDR3 here is CASSSGLAGTSTDTQYF. As DNA, the CDR3 is TGTGCCAGCAGCTCTGGACTAGCGGGGACTAGCACAGATACGCAGTATTTT.

V gene TRBV6-1 combines with J gene TRBJ1-2, with D possibly being TRBD1 (5 bases). There are 15 residues in the CDR3. Germline CDR1 reads MNHNS; CDR2 reads SASEGT. The V gene lost 1 base and the J gene lost 6 bases, with 15 bases spanning the gap. Written as DNA, the CDR3 is TGTGCCAGCAGTGAAGGGGCAGGGCAATTGGATGGCTACACCTTC. As protein: CASSEGAGQLDGYTF.

This clone was recorded once. The chain is built from TRBV30 and TRBJ2-3; D is possibly TRBD2 (6 bases). The germline gives CDR1 GTSNPN, CDR2 SVGIG (reference sequence). The CDR3 is 15 residues long. V was pared by 2 bases and J by 2 bases, with 14 bases between. CDR3 nucleotides: TGTGCCTGGAGTTTGCGGGACGGATACACAGATACGCAGTATTTT. It specifies CAWSLRDGYTDTQYF.

In this sample, this clone turned up a few times. This sequence joins TRBV19 and TRBJ1-6; 10 nucleotides match TRBD1. The V segment lost 6 bases and the J segment 8 bases; nucleotides outside the gene matches: 10. CDR1 is LNHDA and CDR2 is SQIVND in the germline V gene (reference sequence). The CDR3 has 16 amino acids. CDR3 loop: CASSQRQGARYSPLHF. CDR3 nucleotide sequence: TGTGCCAGTAGCCAAAGACAGGGGGCGCGCTATTCACCCCTCCACTTT.

This clone was detected ten times or more. The V and J genes are TRBV2 and TRBJ2-7, with a weak D call TRBD1 (6 bases). V lost 8 bases to trimming and J lost 2 bases, with 13 bases between them. From germline, CDR1 is SNHLY and CDR2 FYNNEI. The CDR3 has 13 amino acids. CDR3: CASSRTETYEQYF. The CDR3 DNA is TGTGCCAGCTCACGGACAGAAACCTACGAGCAGTACTTC.

V gene TRBV5-6 combines with J gene TRBJ2-5, with D tentatively TRBD2 (6 bases). V gave up 6 bases and J gave up 3 bases, with 12 bases separating them. Germline CDR1 is SGHDT and CDR2 is YYEEEE. This CDR3 region has 13 residues. The CDR3 region has the DNA TGTGCCAGCAAGCGGGTAAGCGAAGAGACCCAGTACTTC. Encoded protein: CASKRVSEETQYF.

The rearrangement links TRBV10-3 to TRBJ2-5; D may be TRBD2 (5 bases). Germline V gene lookup returns CDR1 ENHRY and CDR2 SYGVKD. CDR3 length: 15 amino acids. V was trimmed by 3 bases and J by 3 bases, leaving 14 bases between them. CDR3 protein: CAISETLATKETQYF. CDR3 in DNA: TGTGCCATCAGTGAAACCCTAGCAACCAAAGAGACCCAGTACTTC.

V is TRBV10-1 and J is TRBJ2-5, with TRBD2 identical over 8 bases. V was clipped by 4 bases and J by 4 bases; unmatched bases: 8. Germline assignment: CDR1 WNHNN and CDR2 SYGVQD (reference sequence). This CDR3 contains 15 residues. The CDR3 DNA sequence: TGCGCCAGCAGTGGGTCCATCGGGGGGGTAGAGACCCAGTACTTC. Amino acid sequence: CASSGSIGGVETQYF.

This clone was counted only a few times. This chain connects TRBV5-1 to TRBJ1-2; possibly TRBD1 for D (5 bases). From germline, CDR1 is SGHRS and CDR2 YFSETQ. Trimming removed 7 bases at V and 0 bases at J, with 13 bases between. The CDR3 covers 14 residues. The CDR3, as DNA: TGCGCCAGCGGAGGGGACCGAACTAACTATGGCTACACCTTC. This translates into CASGGDRTNYGYTF.

The V gene is TRBV2, the J gene TRBJ2-1, with 9 bases matching TRBD1. Trimming cost V 2 bases and J 4 bases; bases outside gene matches: 6. The CDR3 contains 16 residues. Per germline, CDR1 SNHLY and CDR2 FYNNEI. The CDR3 bases are TGTGCCAGCAGTGAATTGGGGGACAGGGTGTACAATGAGCAGTTCTTC. Its protein product is CASSELGDRVYNEQFF.

The chain is built from TRBV19 and TRBJ2-1; D not resolved. Germline assignment: CDR1 LNHDA and CDR2 SQIVND (reference sequence). V shed 0 bases and J shed 3 bases, with 6 bases lying between them. There are 14 residues in the CDR3. CDR3 in amino acids: CASSIDYGYNEQFF. The CDR3 DNA sequence: TGTGCCAGTAGTATAGATTACGGCTACAATGAGCAGTTCTTC.

A few counts support this clone. This chain links TRBV15 with TRBJ1-2, with 12 bases fitting TRBD1. The CDR3 has 19 amino acids. V shed 0 bases and J 5 bases; nucleotides not matched to a gene: 13. Germline assignment: CDR1 LNHNV and CDR2 YYDKDF (reference sequence). CDR3 sequence reads: CATSRDGTGGRVGLYGYTF. CDR3 DNA sequence: TGTGCCACCAGCAGAGATGGGACAGGGGGCAGAGTGGGCCTATATGGCTACACCTTC.

This clone showed up just a few times. V usage is TRBV7-9 and J usage is TRBJ1-1; the D gene is possibly TRBD1 (6 bases). Germline values: CDR1 SEHNR, CDR2 FQNEAQ (reference sequence). The CDR3 totals 14 residues. The V and J ends lost 5 bases and 7 bases respectively, with 17 bases between them. The CDR3 protein is CASSPRQVRNEAFF. The CDR3 DNA reads as TGTGCCAGCAGCCCGCGACAGGTCCGGAATGAAGCTTTCTTT.

CDR3 DNA: TGTGCCAGCAGCTTAGCGGACAGGGGTGATGGTCAGCCCCAGCATTTT. It encodes CASSLADRGDGQPQHF. The V and J genes are TRBV7-8 and TRBJ1-5; 9 nucleotides match TRBD1. Trimming took 0 bases from V and 6 from J; bases not matched to a gene: 6. CDR1 is SGHVS, CDR2 FQNEAQ, per germline. The CDR3 is 16 residues long.

The V and J genes are TRBV14 and TRBJ2-5; D may be TRBD2 (5 bases). CDR1 and CDR2 from the germline V gene are SGHDN and FVKESK. The V and J ends lost 4 bases and 4 bases respectively, with 10 bases between them. The CDR3 runs 13 residues. Here the CDR3 reads CASSPDFRETQYF. CDR3 coding DNA: TGTGCCAGCAGCCCGGACTTTCGAGAGACCCAGTACTTC.

J is TRBJ2-7 and V is TRBV2; no reliable D call. The CDR3 contains 11 residues. The germline V gene encodes CDR1 SNHLY and CDR2 FYNNEI. The ends were cut back, 3 bases at V and 3 bases at J, with 3 bases in the middle. DNA for the CDR3: TGTGCCAGCAGTGATAACTACGAGCAGTACTTC. The encoded protein is CASSDNYEQYF.